This entry lists 20 T cell receptor beta chains sequenced from one sample in a study of radiation and T cells in renal cell carcinoma. Regarding time point: baseline pretreatment blood. Treatment defined: 15 Gy SBRT to primary tumor, nephrectomy 4 weeks later. The protocol was immunoSEQ multiplex PCR, while the TCRdb copy is restricted to in-frame clones and leaves out a portion. In the table there are about 150,000 clones, 88% of which are singletons. This specimen consisted of blood, obtained from a patient whose treatment included radiotherapy and nephrectomy. The receptors shown here come from a woman between 70 and 85 years old with renal cell carcinoma.

The V call is TRBV28, the J call TRBJ2-5, with 11 bases that match TRBD2. The DNA end favors TRBJ2-7, so the J call may be wrong. The CDR3 totals 14 residues. Germline CDR1 and CDR2: MDHEN and SYDVKM. DNA for the CDR3: TGTGCCAGCAGCGTAGCGGGGGGGCGCAACGAGCAGTACTTC. Translation gives CASSVAGGRNEQYF.

The gene calls are TRBV7-9 and TRBJ2-6, with TRBD1 matching 7 bases. The CDR3 length is 17 residues. V shed 3 bases, J shed 1 base, and the junction held 6 bases outside the gene matches. The germline V gene has CDR1 SEHNR and CDR2 FQNEAQ (reference sequence). Here the CDR3 DNA reads TGTGCCAGCAGCTTTAACAGGGGCCATTCTGGGGCCAACGTCCTGACTTTC. Translation gives CASSFNRGHSGANVLTF.

This sequence joins TRBV6-1 and TRBJ2-2; 8 bases map to TRBD2. This CDR3 has 15 residues. With V trimmed by 8 bases and J by 0 bases, 5 bases remained unmatched. The V gene's germline CDR1 is MNHNS and CDR2 SASEGT. CDR3 loop: CASGKRGPNTGELFF. The CDR3 nucleotides are TGTGCCAGCGGCAAGCGGGGGCCGAACACCGGGGAGCTGTTTTTT.

The rearrangement joins TRBV28 to TRBJ2-7, with 10 positions matching TRBD2. The CDR3 covers 16 residues. The V gene end was trimmed by 3 bases and the J gene end by 1 base; junction bases not matched to a gene: 6. CDR1 is MDHEN, CDR2 SYDVKM, per germline. The CDR3 loop reads CASSFGSGGFSYEQYF. For the CDR3, the DNA is TGTGCCAGCAGTTTCGGTAGCGGGGGGTTTTCCTACGAGCAGTACTTC.

This clone showed up just once. The gene calls are TRBV6-5 and TRBJ1-5; the D is unclear. The CDR3 covers 12 residues. CDR1 and CDR2 from the germline V gene are MNHEY and SVGAGI. Trimming took 4 bases from V and 4 from J, leaving 5 bases between them. The DNA for the CDR3 is TGTGCCAGCAGTTTGGGGAATCAGCCCCAGCATTTT. This encodes CASSLGNQPQHF.

This chain uses TRBV7-2 with TRBJ2-1, with 10 bases fitting TRBD2. Unmatched junction bases numbered 5, after V lost 6 bases and J lost 3 bases. The germline V gene encodes CDR1 SGHTA and CDR2 FQGNSA. This CDR3 has 15 amino acids. CDR3 amino acids: CASRTTSGIYNEQFF. CDR3 in DNA: TGTGCCAGCAGGACTACTAGCGGGATCTACAATGAGCAGTTCTTC.

The chain joins TRBV7-3 to TRBJ1-1; possible D gene TRBD1, 5 bases. The CDR3 is 13 amino acids. Germline CDR1 and CDR2: SGHTA and FQGTGA. Trimming removed 8 bases at V and 5 bases at J, with 15 bases between. Here the CDR3 reads CASGHSGGTEAFF. DNA of the CDR3: TGTGCCAGCGGCCACTCTGGGGGGACTGAAGCTTTCTTT.

This sequence joins TRBV27 and TRBJ2-3, with unresolved D. The germline gives CDR1 MNHEY, CDR2 SMNVEV (reference sequence). V was cut by 3 bases and J by 0 bases, with 7 bases left in between. This CDR3 spans 14 amino acids. The CDR3 bases are TGTGCCAGCAGTTTTTGGCAGAGCACAGATACGCAGTATTTT. Protein product: CASSFWQSTDTQYF.

This rearrangement joins TRBV7-2 to TRBJ2-7; 9 bases align to TRBD2. Trimming removed 5 bases from V and 4 bases from J; junction bases left unmatched: 6. Looked up from germline, CDR1 is SGHTA and CDR2 is FQGNSA. The CDR3 consists of 14 residues. CDR3 sequence reads: CASSLASGEYEQYF. The CDR3 DNA reads as TGTGCCAGCAGCCTGGCTAGCGGGGAATACGAGCAGTACTTC.

The chain couples TRBV6-6 to TRBJ2-7, with TRBD1 matching over 7 bases. With 5 bases clipped from V and 5 bases from J, the junction kept 9 bases outside the gene matches. Germline V gene data show CDR1 as MNHNY and CDR2 as SVGAGI (reference sequence). CDR3 length equals 14 residues. The CDR3 is CASSSLDRDHEQYF. In nucleotides, the CDR3 is TGTGCCAGCAGTAGCCTTGACAGGGACCACGAGCAGTACTTC.

The chain is built from TRBV2 and TRBJ1-5; D is perhaps TRBD1 (6 bases). This CDR3 is 15 amino acids long. Trimming removed 4 bases from V and 6 bases from J, with 16 bases in between. Per germline, CDR1 SNHLY and CDR2 FYNNEI. Here the CDR3 DNA reads TGTGCCAGCAGTGCCCAAGGGGGGGGTCGTCAGCCCCAGCATTTT. Amino acids: CASSAQGGGRQPQHF. Supplemented by reference TRBV2 and TRBJ1-5, the full variable domain reads EPEVTQTPSHQVTQMGQEVILRCVPISNHLYFYWYRQILGQKVEFLVSFYNNEISEKSEIFDDQFSVERPDGSNFTLKIRSTKLEDSAMYFCASSAQGGGRQPQHFGDGTRLSIL.

The chain has TRBV30 and TRBJ1-6, with D perhaps matching TRBD1 (5 bases). Germline V CDR1 and CDR2: GTSNPN, SVGIG (reference sequence). Trimming took 0 bases from V and 5 from J, leaving 11 bases between them. The CDR3 sequence is 15 residues long. CDR3 sequence reads: CAWSVPGLNNSPLHF. In nucleotides, the CDR3 is TGTGCCTGGAGTGTACCGGGACTGAATAATTCACCCCTCCACTTT.

The rearrangement uses TRBV5-1 and TRBJ2-1, with TRBD1 as a possible D gene (6 bases). The germline V gene encodes CDR1 SGHRS and CDR2 YFSETQ. Trimming pared 4 bases from V and 4 bases from J, leaving 9 bases between. The CDR3 is made up of 13 amino acids. For the CDR3, the DNA is TGCGCCAGCAGCCCTACAGGGTACAATGAGCAGTTCTTC. Translating it yields CASSPTGYNEQFF.

This clone has just one count. This chain connects TRBV7-3 to TRBJ2-1, with TRBD2 identical over 7 bases. Losses at the gene ends were 5 bases for V and 4 bases for J; bases not matched to a gene: 2. This CDR3 is built from 13 residues. The V gene's germline CDR1 is SGHTA and CDR2 FQGTGA. CDR3 bases: TGTGCCAGCAGCAGCGGGATTTACAATGAGCAGTTCTTC. Translated, it gives CASSSGIYNEQFF.

The chain is built from TRBV6-5 and TRBJ1-1; D is unresolved. Trimming shortened V by 0 bases and J by 6 bases, and 8 bases separated the two germline ends. CDR1 and CDR2 from the germline V gene are MNHEY and SVGAGI. The CDR3 consists of 13 residues. The CDR3: CASSYSIRAEAFF. The CDR3 DNA reads as TGTGCCAGCAGTTACTCGATCCGGGCTGAAGCTTTCTTT.

This rearrangement joins TRBV19 to TRBJ1-4; the D is unclear. Trimming removed 3 bases at V and 0 bases at J, with 11 bases between. The CDR3 spans 16 residues. CDR1 LNHDA and CDR2 SQIVND come from the germline V gene (reference sequence). The CDR3 here is CASSMGVAPTNEKLFF. The CDR3 nucleotides read TGTGCCAGTAGTATGGGAGTCGCACCAACTAATGAAAAACTGTTTTTT.

Notes on this clone: One junction end does not reproduce the germline sequence, and a read error may be involved. For the CDR3, the DNA is TGTGCTAGCAGTCCCGGACTAGCGGGGGGAGAGACCCAGTACTTC. Residues: CASSPGLAGGETQYF. The chain recombines TRBV7-7 with TRBJ2-5, with 14 bases lining up with TRBD2. Germline lookup yields CDR1 SSHAT and CDR2 FNYEAQ (reference sequence). CDR3 length equals 15 residues.

This clone was found once. This chain uses TRBV5-1 with TRBJ2-3, with D uncertain. This CDR3 has 16 residues. Per germline, CDR1 SGHRS and CDR2 YFSETQ. Trimming took 1 base from V and 0 from J, leaving 12 bases between them. This CDR3 is CASSLSTARSTDTQYF. In DNA, the CDR3 is TGCGCCAGCAGCTTGAGTACGGCTCGGAGCACAGATACGCAGTATTTT. Filled out from reference TRBV5-1 and TRBJ2-3, the complete variable domain reads KAGVTQTPRYLIKTRGQQVTLSCSPISGHRSVSWYQQTPGQGLQFLFEYFSETQRNKGNFPGRFSGRQFSNSRSEMNVSTLELGDSALYLCASSLSTARSTDTQYFGPGTRLTVL.

The chain combines TRBV7-2 with TRBJ1-5, with TRBD1 matching 9 bases. The ends lost 5 bases at V and 9 bases at J; junction bases unmatched: 8. The CDR3 contains 14 residues. Per the germline V gene, CDR1 is SGHTA and CDR2 is FQGNSA. Here the CDR3 DNA reads TGTGCCAGCAGCGATGGGACAGGGAGGGGGCCCCAGCATTTT. Translation: CASSDGTGRGPQHF.

The gene calls are TRBV7-9 and TRBJ2-7; D remains ambiguous. Germline values: CDR1 SEHNR, CDR2 FQNEAQ (reference sequence). The CDR3 has 13 residues. Deletions cut 3 bases from V and 3 bases from J, with 9 bases between. CDR3 sequence reads: CASSFYSLYEQYF. CDR3 sequence (DNA): TGTGCCAGCAGCTTTTACAGCCTCTACGAGCAGTACTTC.